The T cell receptor (beta chain) under discussion was sequenced for a study of radiotherapy plus CTLA-4 blockade in lung cancer. Looking at the study overall: Objective responses arose in approximately 17% of patients, and around 32% experienced disease control. Study results and caveats: Reports identified early blood T cell clone dynamics, with interferon-beta, as the best response predictor. Once radiotherapy plus ipilimumab had been given, TCR clones derived from tumor expanded in blood.

In germline, CDR1 is SQVTM, CDR2 ANQGSEA. This CDR3 is 12 amino acids long. V lost 6 bases to trimming and J lost 1 base, with 9 bases between them. Sequencing was performed with immunoSEQ multiplex PCR; in TCRdb, only in-frame clones are kept and a portion is missing. The sample has 81,000 or so clones, roughly four fifths seen once. In its sample, this clone was seen once. The target antigen is unknown. The sequences come from peripheral blood, collected from a patient treated with radiotherapy plus ipilimumab. The origin of this receptor is a human donor with non-small cell lung cancer that progressed on radiotherapy plus ipilimumab. The chain carries TRBV29-1 and TRBJ2-5; D is perhaps TRBD1 (6 bases). The CDR3 reads CSVLRGQETQYF. CDR3 coding DNA: TGCAGCGTCCTCAGGGGCCAAGAGACCCAGTACTTC.